Presented here are 5 T cell receptor beta chains from one specimen sequenced in a study of vaccination effects on CD4 cells after COVID-19 (dated by TCRdb to the early 2020s). In the ViraFEST assay, PBMC were stimulated with viral peptide pools, and TCR sequencing was then used to find antigen-specific CD4+ T cell clonotypes based on their expansion. After roughly 11 days of culture, CD4+ T cells were isolated with the EasySep CD4+ T cell isolation kit. None of the healthy vaccine recipients had a prior SARS-CoV-2 infection, which was confirmed by nucleocapsid antibody tests that came back negative both before and after vaccination. The antigens these receptors bind are not known. The protocol used for the library was the immunoSEQ multiplex PCR assay. The clones in this table, taken by TCRdb from immuneACCESS, are in-frame only. Not every clone is retained; where verified, under half of the shortfall comes from an unresolved V gene, and the cause of the rest is unknown. This sample holds 30,000 to 40,000 clones; 55% to 75% were observed only once. Under 25% of the sample comes from the top ten.

Specimen: CD4+ T cells from PBMCs cultured with SARS-CoV-2 spike peptides, collected before COVID-19 vaccination. The cell subset or site label, as the study defines it: SARS-CoV-2 spike overlapping peptide pool stimulation. All receptors derive from a human donor who received a COVID-19 vaccine.

The chain is built from TRBV5-1 and TRBJ1-1, with D uncertain. The V gene's germline CDR1 is SGHRS and CDR2 YFSETQ. The V gene lost 0 bases and the J gene lost 1 base, with 10 bases spanning the gap. The CDR3 is 15 amino acids. CDR3 in DNA: TGCGCCAGCAGCTTGGAAGTCTTTCCGAACACTGAAGCTTTCTTT. This gives the protein CASSLEVFPNTEAFF.

The chain employs TRBV7-8 and TRBJ2-7; 12 bases line up with TRBD2. With V trimmed by 5 bases and J by 2 bases, 7 bases remained unmatched. Germline values: CDR1 SGHVS, CDR2 FQNEAQ. The CDR3 runs 16 residues. The CDR3 bases are TGTGCCAGCAGCACACGACTAGCGGGGGCAGCCTACGAGCAGTACTTC. It yields the protein CASSTRLAGAAYEQYF.

V and J are TRBV7-2 and TRBJ1-6; D unresolved. V lost 4 bases to trimming and J lost 0 bases, with 13 bases between them. Germline loops: CDR1 SGHTA, CDR2 FQGNSA. This CDR3 is 17 amino acids long. Written as DNA, the CDR3 is TGTGCCAGCAGCTCTGATCTATACTCCTCCTATAATTCACCCCTCCACTTT. Translating gives CASSSDLYSSYNSPLHF.

CDR3 sequence (DNA): TGTGCCAGCTCACGACGCGGGAGGGTTCAAGAGACCCAGTACTTC. It specifies CASSRRGRVQETQYF. The chain is built from TRBV18 and TRBJ2-5; 9 nucleotides match TRBD2. There are 15 residues in the CDR3. Germline loops: CDR1 KGHSH, CDR2 LQKENI. Unmatched junction bases numbered 5, after V lost 4 bases and J lost 2 bases.

The genes are TRBV30 and TRBJ1-1; no reliable D call. The CDR3 has 13 amino acids. Trimming shortened V by 0 bases and J by 4 bases, and 9 bases separated the two germline ends. The germline gives CDR1 GTSNPN, CDR2 SVGIG (reference sequence). CDR3 loop: CAWSVGIGTEAFF. CDR3 nucleotide sequence: TGTGCCTGGAGTGTGGGGATTGGCACTGAAGCTTTCTTT.